Listed below are T cell receptor beta chains from one sample, sequenced in a study of radiotherapy plus CTLA-4 blockade in lung cancer. Sequencing used immunoSEQ multiplex PCR; TCRdb keeps in-frame clones, though not all of them. This repertoire shows about 62,000 clones, approximately 79% found once; its top ten account for 2.9%. The sequenced sample was peripheral blood, obtained from a patient treated with radiotherapy plus ipilimumab. The receptors were gathered from a human donor with non-small cell lung cancer who had a complete response to radiotherapy plus ipilimumab. The CDR3 runs from the conserved cysteine through the conserved F or W. D genes are given only for firm matches. Clone size is not always given. Where it is, it says once, few, many or a class for expanded clones.

abundance	v_gene	d_gene	j_gene	CDR3nt	CDR3aa
few	TRBV2	TRBD1	TRBJ1-2	TGTGCCACAGGACAGGGGAACTATGGCTACACCTTC	CATGQGNYGYTF
NA	TRBV30	NA	TRBJ1-2	TGTGCCTGGAGTGGACGGAGACTCTATGGCTACACCTTC	CAWSGRRLYGYTF
NA	TRBV4-3	NA	TRBJ2-1	TGCGCCAGCAGCCAGACATTGACAGTTACCAATGAGCAGTTCTTC	CASSQTLTVTNEQFF
NA	TRBV2	NA	TRBJ1-2	TGTGCCCGGGGGGAAGGGTTGGATGGCTACACCTTC	CARGEGLDGYTF
NA	TRBV6-1	TRBD2	TRBJ2-1	TGTGCCAGCAGTGACCCCGGGACTAGCGGTACTAATGAGCAGTTCTTC	CASSDPGTSGTNEQFF
NA	TRBV6-6	TRBD1	TRBJ1-1	TGTGCCAGCCGAGGATCACAGGGGGCAAGTACTGAAGCTTTCTTT	CASRGSQGASTEAFF
few	TRBV5-1	TRBD1	TRBJ1-1	TGCGCCAGCACCCGGGACAGGGGGTTAGGCACTGAAGCTTTCTTT	CASTRDRGLGTEAFF
NA	TRBV19	NA	TRBJ2-4	TGTGCCAGTAGTAGAGGACAAAAATTAGGTGTGAACATTCAGTACTTC	CASSRGQKLGVNIQYF
NA	TRBV4-3	TRBD1	TRBJ2-2	TGCGCCAGCAGCCCCCAATACAGGGGGCCAAGTACCGGGGAGCTGTTTTTT	CASSPQYRGPSTGELFF
NA	TRBV9	NA	TRBJ2-1	TGTGCCAGCAGCTCCCGGGGTGCCTATGAGCAGTTCTTC	CASSSRGAYEQFF
few	TRBV6-5	NA	TRBJ1-4	TGTGCCAGCAGTGATCTCCCAGGGGAAAAACTGTTTTTT	CASSDLPGEKLFF
NA	TRBV5-1	NA	TRBJ1-3	TGCGTCAGCAGCTTGTTTGGAATCGGGGGGGACACCATATATTTT	CVSSLFGIGGDTIYF
NA	TRBV7-3	TRBD2	TRBJ2-3	TGTGCCAGCAGCTTAACCTTAGCGGGAGGGGGCACAGATACGCAGTATTTT	CASSLTLAGGGTDTQYF
NA	TRBV6-1	TRBD2	TRBJ2-7	TGTGCCAGCACCAAACTCGCCCGGGGGGACTACGAGCAGTACTTC	CASTKLARGDYEQYF
NA	TRBV6-6	TRBD2	TRBJ2-1	TGTGCCAGCAGACAAATAAGCGGGATGGAGAGCAATGAGCAGTTCTTC	CASRQISGMESNEQFF
NA	TRBV6-5	TRBD2	TRBJ2-5	TGTGCCAGCAGTTACGGATATGGACTAGCGAAAGAGACCCAGTACTTC	CASSYGYGLAKETQYF
NA	TRBV4-1	TRBD2	TRBJ2-3	TGCGCCAGCAGCCACGGGCGACTAGCGGGAGCAGGGGGGGTGAATACGCAGTATTTT	CASSHGRLAGAGGVNTQYF
NA	TRBV6-1	TRBD1	TRBJ1-3	TGTGCCAGCAGTGAAGCAGGGACAGGGCCGAGCTCTGGAAACACCATATATTTT	CASSEAGTGPSSGNTIYF
NA	TRBV5-6	TRBD1	TRBJ2-2	TGTGCCAGCAGCTTGGCCTATTTAACAGGGGATCCCGGGGAGCTGTTTTTT	CASSLAYLTGDPGELFF
NA	TRBV6-6	TRBD1	TRBJ1-4	TGTGCCAGCAAGATGACAGGGTCTAATGAAAAACTGTTTTTT	CASKMTGSNEKLFF
few	TRBV16	NA	TRBJ2-3	TGTGCCAGCAGCCAATTCTCTAGCGAAGGAGATACGCAGTATTTT	CASSQFSSEGDTQYF
once	TRBV29-1	TRBD2	TRBJ2-3	TGCAGCGTACCACGGACTAGCGGGGTCACAGATACGCAGTATTTT	CSVPRTSGVTDTQYF
NA	TRBV27	TRBD1	TRBJ2-7	TGTGCCAGCAGTTCCCGGGACAGGGCGAACGAGCAGTACTTC	CASSSRDRANEQYF
NA	TRBV10-3	TRBD2	TRBJ2-7	TGTGCCATCAGCCAAACAATTCCTACTAGCGGGCCACTAACCTACGAGCAGTACTTC	CAISQTIPTSGPLTYEQYF
NA	TRBV18	NA	TRBJ1-2	TGTGCCAGCTCCCCACCTAGAGGCAGACCAAACTATGGCTACACCTTC	CASSPPRGRPNYGYTF
NA	TRBV9	TRBD1	TRBJ2-5	TGTGCCAGCAGCGTGACAGGGAATAGTCAAGAGACCCAGTACTTC	CASSVTGNSQETQYF
few	TRBV7-9	NA	TRBJ1-4	TGTGCCAGCAGCTTAAGGGGGACCACTGTCTGGGCCGGTGAAAAACTGTTTTTT	CASSLRGTTVWAGEKLFF
NA	TRBV30	NA	TRBJ1-1	TGTGCCTGGAGTACACAGGGAAAGGAAGCTTTCTTT	CAWSTQGKEAFF
NA	TRBV18	TRBD2	TRBJ2-5	TGTGCCAGCTCACCTGCTAGCGGGAGGGGAGAGACCCAGTACTTC	CASSPASGRGETQYF
NA	TRBV6-6	NA	TRBJ1-2	TGTGCCAGCAGAGAGAGACAGGCTAACTATGGCTACACCTTC	CASRERQANYGYTF
NA	TRBV9	TRBD1	TRBJ1-4	TGTGCCAGCAGCGTAGCCCCGGGACAGGGGGATGAAAAACTGTTTTTT	CASSVAPGQGDEKLFF
NA	TRBV5-1	TRBD1	TRBJ2-1	TGCGCCAGCAGGGGGACAGGGAGCGTCCCCAATGAGCAGTTCTTC	CASRGTGSVPNEQFF
NA	TRBV7-9	TRBD2	TRBJ2-1	TGTGCCAGCAGCTATCTCGGGACTACTAACAATGAGCAGTTCTTC	CASSYLGTTNNEQFF
NA	TRBV7-2	TRBD2	TRBJ2-7	TGTGCCAGCAGCCCCCGGGGTAGCGGGGGGGTCTACGAGCAGTACTTC	CASSPRGSGGVYEQYF
NA	TRBV29-1	TRBD2	TRBJ2-1	TGCAGCGTGGGGACTAGCGGGAGAATATATCATGAGCAGTTCTTC	CSVGTSGRIYHEQFF
NA	TRBV29-1	TRBD2	TRBJ2-7	TGCAGCGTTGAAGAGAGGACTAGCGGGAGGATTTTACGATACGAGCAGTACTTC	CSVEERTSGRILRYEQYF
few	TRBV7-9	TRBD1	TRBJ1-1	TGTGCCAGCAGCTTTAGGAGGGGGCCTAAGAACACTGAAGCTTTCTTT	CASSFRRGPKNTEAFF
NA	TRBV5-1	TRBD2	TRBJ2-2	TGCGCCAGCAGCTGGAATGCGGGAGGGTGGAACACCGGGGAGCTGTTTTTT	CASSWNAGGWNTGELFF
few	TRBV5-6	TRBD2	TRBJ2-3	TGTGCCAGCAGCTCCTCCCCTTTAGCGGGGGCAGATACGCAGTATTTT	CASSSSPLAGADTQYF
few	TRBV14	NA	TRBJ2-7	TGTGCCAGCAGCCAACAGGGGTACGAGCAGTACTTC	CASSQQGYEQYF
NA	TRBV7-2	TRBD1	TRBJ1-1	TGTGCCAGCAGCTTAGGGTTGGACAGGATGGCTGAAGCTTTCTTT	CASSLGLDRMAEAFF
NA	TRBV7-2	TRBD1	TRBJ2-2	TGTGCCAGCAGCTTAACGACAGGGTTCCCCGGGGAGCTGTTTTTT	CASSLTTGFPGELFF
NA	TRBV28	NA	TRBJ2-7	TGTGCCAGCAGTTTATTAAGGGGCTCCTACGAGCAGTACTTC	CASSLLRGSYEQYF
once	TRBV27	NA	TRBJ2-3	TGTGCCAGCAGTTACGACAAGCGGACGCAGTATTTT	CASSYDKRTQYF
NA	TRBV5-6	NA	TRBJ2-1	TGTGCCAGCAGCCCAGGGGCAGGGGACTCCTACAATGAGCAGTTCTTC	CASSPGAGDSYNEQFF
NA	TRBV19	TRBD1	TRBJ1-1	TGTGCCAGTAGCCCCCTGTATGGACAGGGTGAGACTGAAGCTTTCTTT	CASSPLYGQGETEAFF
NA	TRBV6-6	NA	TRBJ2-1	TGTGCCAGCAGTCGGCCGTGGCCCGACAGAGGAAATGAGCAGTTCTTC	CASSRPWPDRGNEQFF
NA	TRBV5-1	TRBD2	TRBJ2-5	TGCGCCAGCAGCTTGACCGCCGGGACTAGCGGGGAGACCCAGTACTTC	CASSLTAGTSGETQYF
many	TRBV4-1	TRBD1	TRBJ2-2	TGCGCCAGCAGCCAAGTACGCGTGTGGGGGACAGGGTTGTACACCGGGGAGCTGTTTTTT	CASSQVRVWGTGLYTGELFF
few	TRBV19	NA	TRBJ2-7	TGTGCCAGTAGTATGTTAGGAGGCAACGAGCAGTACTTC	CASSMLGGNEQYF
NA	TRBV2	NA	TRBJ2-1	TGTGCCAGCAGTGTTGGTGACACTGAGCAGTTCTTC	CASSVGDTEQFF
NA	TRBV19	NA	TRBJ1-5	TGTGCCAGTTCGTACAGGACAGTAAGCAATCAGCCCCAGCATTTT	CASSYRTVSNQPQHF
few	TRBV7-2	NA	TRBJ1-6	TGTGCCAGCAGCTTAGCAAGAGGGAGGCTCTATAATTCACCCCTCCACTTT	CASSLARGRLYNSPLHF
NA	TRBV13	NA	TRBJ1-3	TGTGCCAGCAGCTTAGGCAACGGACTCTCTGGAAACACCATATATTTT	CASSLGNGLSGNTIYF
NA	TRBV7-7	NA	TRBJ2-1	TGTGCTAGCAGCCCCGTGGGGTCAGGGACTCACAATGAGCAGTTCTTC	CASSPVGSGTHNEQFF
NA	TRBV7-9	TRBD1	TRBJ1-5	TGTGCCAGCAGCCCAGGGCTGGCAGGGGGGTTCGATCAGCCCCAGCATTTT	CASSPGLAGGFDQPQHF
NA	TRBV19	NA	TRBJ1-4	TGTGCCAGTAGTCCATCTTCGGTTAGAAGTATGGAAAAACTGTTTTTT	CASSPSSVRSMEKLFF